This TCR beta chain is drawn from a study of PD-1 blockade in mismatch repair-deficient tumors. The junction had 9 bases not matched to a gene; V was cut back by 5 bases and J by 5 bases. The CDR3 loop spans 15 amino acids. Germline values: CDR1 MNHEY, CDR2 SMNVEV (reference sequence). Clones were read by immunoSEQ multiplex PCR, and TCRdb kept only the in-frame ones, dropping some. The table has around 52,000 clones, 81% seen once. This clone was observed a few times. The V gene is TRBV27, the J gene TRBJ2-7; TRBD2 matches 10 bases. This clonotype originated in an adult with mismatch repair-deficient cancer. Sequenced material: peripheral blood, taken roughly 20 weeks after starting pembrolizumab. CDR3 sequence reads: CASSPETSGKNEQYF. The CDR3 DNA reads TGTGCCAGCAGTCCCGAAACTAGCGGGAAGAACGAGCAGTACTTC.